This T cell receptor beta chain was retrieved from a study of blood T cell repertoires in COVID-19. The protocol was immunoSEQ multiplex PCR, while the TCRdb copy is restricted to in-frame clones and leaves out a portion. The sample has about 99,000 clones; 80% to 90% are singletons. Germline CDR1 and CDR2: LGHNA and YNFKEQ. V lost 3 bases and J lost 0; bases outside the gene matches: 1. The CDR3 spans 15 residues. The sample taken for sequencing was peripheral blood. The V and J genes are TRBV4-2 and TRBJ2-1; 8 positions agree with TRBD2. This clonotype was obtained from a man in his fifties with acute or convalescent COVID-19. The CDR3 sequence: CASSHGTSSYNEQFF. The CDR3 region has the DNA TGTGCCAGCAGCCACGGGACTAGCTCCTACAATGAGCAGTTCTTC.